The T cell receptor beta chain described here comes from a study of blood T cells in healthy people across ages. Whole-study results and caveats: With age, beta diversity per million T cells declined roughly linearly, significantly by 30 to 40.

Remarks on this clonotype: Its antigen remains unknown. Germline and junction disagree at one end, which may indicate a read error.

Donors each provided approximately 9.6 milliliters of peripheral blood. The second PCR ran about 6 to 11 cycles with a sample-barcoded 5' primer and J-beta primers. Tagging of each cDNA molecule was performed by a template-switch adaptor with 12 random nucleotides. Sequencing recovered at least 2.5 million CDR3-containing paired-end reads from each sample. TCRdb analysed the 5' RACE reads with MiXCR anew, one entry per CDR3 protein. This table has 1.8 million or so distinct CDR3 sequences, 30% to 40% appearing once. The CDR3 has 16 amino acids. Per the germline V gene, CDR1 is KGHDR and CDR2 is SFDVKD.

This TCR was recovered from a human donor in good health. The sequenced material came from blood. This chain links TRBV24-1 with TRBJ1-5, with 8 bases that match TRBD1. DNA for the CDR3: TGTGCCACCAGTGCAGGGACAGGTTTTTCCAATCGGCCCCAGCATTTT. This encodes CATSAGTGFSNRPQHF.